This passage covers 21 T cell receptor beta chains from one sample sequenced in a study of T-cell reconstitution after alpha-beta-depleted transplantation in children. The TCRbeta library was prepared with unique molecular identifiers. Each CDR3 protein is one row after TCRdb ran MiXCR on the PCR reads. Among 500,000 to 750,000 distinct CDR3 sequences, approximately 13% were seen once, and the ten largest hold around 2.2%. Sequencing was performed on PBMCs, mostly from graft donor cells, taken 360 days after TCRalphabeta/CD19-depleted stem cell transplant. Source of these receptors: a male patient younger than 18 who had a stem cell transplant for acute myeloid leukemia, so the T cells may come from the graft donor.

In this sample, this clonotype turned up a few times. This chain links TRBV6-1 with TRBJ2-5, with D perhaps given as TRBD1 or TRBD2 (5 bases each). This CDR3 is built from 15 residues. Looked up from germline, CDR1 is MNHNS and CDR2 is SASEGT. Trimming took off 5 bases at V and 5 bases at J, with 18 bases between the two ends. CDR3 in amino acids: CASSIPGIWGETQYF. DNA of the CDR3: TGTGCCAGCAGTATTCCCGGAATCTGGGGGGAGACCCAGTACTTC.

This clonotype came up many times. The chain uses TRBV27 and TRBJ2-1; 9 bases map to TRBD2. V gave up 5 bases and J gave up 6 bases; unmatched junction bases: 11. The CDR3 covers 16 residues. From germline, CDR1 is MNHEY and CDR2 SMNVEV (reference sequence). CDR3 DNA: TGTGCCAGCAGTAATAGGGCTAGCGGGAAGGGCAATGAGCAGTTCTTC. This gives the protein CASSNRASGKGNEQFF.

Ten or more counts support this clonotype. The chain joins TRBV28 to TRBJ1-5; no firm D call. There are 18 residues in the CDR3. Looked up from germline, CDR1 is MDHEN and CDR2 is SYDVKM. V gave up 6 bases and J gave up 8 bases, with 29 bases separating them. CDR3 loop: CASRPRSLREGYHKPQHF. The CDR3 DNA sequence: TGTGCCAGCAGACCTAGGTCCCTGAGGGAGGGTTACCACAAGCCCCAGCATTTT.

The chain recombines TRBV4-3 with TRBJ2-1; 15 bases align to TRBD2. The germline V gene encodes CDR1 LGHNA and CDR2 YSLEER. J lost 7 bases, V lost 0 bases, and 7 bases had no gene match. The length of the CDR3 is 18 residues. The CDR3 DNA follows: TGCGCCAGCAGCCAAGATTGGACTAGCGGGAGGGTTTATAATGAGCAGTTCTTC. This gives the protein CASSQDWTSGRVYNEQFF.

CDR3 nucleotides: TGTGCCAGCAGTTCAACAGGGTGGATAAAGGCTTTCTTT. Its protein is CASSSTGWIKAFF. The V and J genes are TRBV12-3 or TRBV12-4 and TRBJ1-1; D is possibly TRBD1 (6 bases). V shed 4 bases and J shed 11 bases, with 17 bases lying between them. This CDR3 is 13 amino acids long.

This clonotype was observed many times. The genes are TRBV11-2 and TRBJ2-6; D call uncertain. The germline V and J ends were trimmed by 5 bases and 3 bases, with 5 bases remaining between them. The CDR3 covers 13 residues. Germline CDR1 and CDR2: SGHAT and FQNNGV. The CDR3 is CASSRVGANVLTF. CDR3 sequence (DNA): TGTGCCAGCAGCAGAGTTGGGGCCAACGTCCTGACTTTC.

This rearrangement joins TRBV9 to TRBJ2-3, with D tentatively TRBD1 (6 bases). The CDR3 has 17 amino acids. Germline CDR1 reads SGDLS; CDR2 reads YYNGEE. The V end was cut by 0 bases, the J end by 2 bases, with 16 bases between. The CDR3 reads CASSVDPAGAITDTQYF. CDR3 in DNA: TGTGCCAGCAGCGTAGATCCGGCAGGGGCAATCACAGATACGCAGTATTTT.

This clonotype was seen only a few times. This chain connects TRBV9 to TRBJ2-1; 10 nucleotides agree with TRBD2. This CDR3 comprises 15 residues. Germline values: CDR1 SGDLS, CDR2 YYNGEE. V was pared by 4 bases and J by 8 bases, with 9 bases of the junction left unmatched. CDR3 in amino acids: CASSSQREGKDEQFF. Here the CDR3 DNA reads TGTGCCAGCAGCTCTCAGCGGGAGGGTAAGGATGAGCAGTTCTTC.

The genes are TRBV20-1 and TRBJ2-1, with D perhaps assigned TRBD1 or TRBD2 (6 bases each). V lost 3 bases and J lost 13, with 16 bases in between. The CDR3 has 12 amino acids. The germline V gene has CDR1 DFQATT and CDR2 SNEGSKA (reference sequence). Here the CDR3 DNA reads TGCAGTGCTAGCGTCCACAGGGCGGGACAGTTCTTC. Encoded protein: CSASVHRAGQFF.

This clonotype has a handful of counts. The chain has TRBV28 and TRBJ2-7; maybe TRBD2 (6 bases). The CDR3 length is 14 residues. V was pared by 6 bases and J by 3 bases, with 15 bases between. Germline CDR1 MDHEN, CDR2 SYDVKM. CDR3 residues: CASREGYRIYEQYF. CDR3 DNA sequence: TGTGCCAGCAGGGAGGGGTACCGGATCTACGAGCAGTACTTC.

The sample holds a few counts of this clonotype. This chain connects TRBV7-9 to TRBJ1-6; D not certain. V lost 1 base to trimming and J lost 6 bases, with 7 bases between them. Germline-derived CDR1 and CDR2 are SEHNR and FQNEAQ (reference sequence). The CDR3 is made up of 14 amino acids. The CDR3, as DNA: TGTGCCAGCAGCTTAGGGGCAGTTAATTCACCCCTCCACTTT. Its protein is CASSLGAVNSPLHF.

The chain links TRBV5-5 to TRBJ1-1, with D uncertain. Trimming took off 4 bases at V and 4 bases at J, with 11 bases between the two ends. This CDR3 comprises 13 residues. The V gene's germline CDR1 is SGHKS and CDR2 YYEKEE (reference sequence). CDR3 sequence: CASSPYSSTEAFF. Written as DNA, the CDR3 is TGTGCCAGCAGCCCCTACAGCTCCACTGAAGCTTTCTTT.

The chain uses TRBV29-1 and TRBJ1-5; the D is unclear. This CDR3 region has 16 residues. Germline V gene sequence: CDR1 SQVTM, CDR2 ANQGSEA. The V end lost 3 bases, the J end lost 1 base, and 16 bases lay between the germline ends. The CDR3 region is CSVERFRDQSNQPQHF. In DNA, the CDR3 is TGCAGCGTTGAGAGGTTTCGTGACCAGAGCAATCAGCCCCAGCATTTT.

This chain links TRBV12-3 or TRBV12-4 with TRBJ2-5, with 10 nucleotides matching TRBD2. The V segment lost 3 bases and the J segment 1 base; nucleotides outside the gene matches: 5. CDR3 length: 16 amino acids. The CDR3 is CASSFQTSGLQETQYF. The CDR3 DNA is TGTGCCAGCAGTTTCCAGACTAGCGGGCTCCAAGAGACCCAGTACTTC.

V is TRBV24-1 and J is TRBJ2-2; 7 bases are shared with TRBD2. The CDR3 runs 18 residues. Per the germline V gene, CDR1 is KGHDR and CDR2 is SFDVKD. V lost 0 bases, J lost 1 base, and 7 bases stayed unmatched. CDR3 sequence (DNA): TGTGCCACCAGTGATTTGCGTATGGGGGGGTTGAACACCGGGGAGCTGTTTTTT. The encoded protein is CATSDLRMGGLNTGELFF.

This chain connects TRBV19 to TRBJ2-1, with 10 bases identical to TRBD2. V lost 0 bases to trimming and J lost 1 base; unmatched junction nucleotides: 12. The CDR3 consists of 20 residues. Germline values: CDR1 LNHDA, CDR2 SQIVND (reference sequence). CDR3 amino acids: CASSIDRSGRASWSYNEQFF. For the CDR3, the DNA is TGTGCCAGTAGTATAGATCGGAGCGGGAGGGCCTCCTGGTCCTACAATGAGCAGTTCTTC. The whole variable domain, remainder taken from reference TRBV19 and TRBJ2-1, is DGGITQSPKYLFRKEGQNVTLSCEQNLNHDAMYWYRQDPGQGLRLIYYSQIVNDFQKGDIAEGYSVSREKKESFPLTVTSAQKNPTAFYLCASSIDRSGRASWSYNEQFFGPGTRLTVL.

In nucleotides, the CDR3 is TGTGCCAGCAGCCCGGGTTACACCTACGAGCAGTACTTC. Protein: CASSPGYTYEQYF. V and J are TRBV6-6 and TRBJ2-7; D ambiguous. This CDR3 is built from 13 residues. CDR1 MNHNY and CDR2 SVGAGI come from the germline V gene (reference sequence). Trimming shortened V by 6 bases and J by 2 bases, and 11 bases separated the two germline ends.

The sample holds many counts of this clonotype. CDR3 nucleotides: TGCAGTGCTAGGACGGGCCCCACCGGGGAGCTGTTTTTT. The encoded protein is CSARTGPTGELFF. The chain links TRBV20-1 to TRBJ2-2; D is unresolved. CDR3 size: 13 residues. Germline V lookup: CDR1 DFQATT, CDR2 SNEGSKA (reference sequence). Trimming removed 3 bases from V and 4 bases from J, with 9 bases in between.

This clonotype was counted many times. This chain joins TRBV29-1 and TRBJ1-2, with D possibly matching TRBD1 (5 bases). Between the trimmed V and J ends, which lost 4 bases and 8 bases, there was a span of 8 bases. Per germline, CDR1 SQVTM and CDR2 ANQGSEA. The CDR3 covers 10 residues. The CDR3, as DNA: TGCAGCGTTGGAGGGGAAGGCTACACCTTC. This sequence encodes CSVGGEGYTF.

DNA of the CDR3: TGTGCCAGCAGCAAAGGCTTTACGGGTAATGAGCAGTTCTTC. Protein sequence: CASSKGFTGNEQFF. The gene calls are TRBV12-3 or TRBV12-4 and TRBJ2-1, with D unclear. With 6 bases removed from V and 7 bases from J, the gap between germline ends came to 16 bases. The CDR3 totals 14 residues.

This clonotype was seen a few times. V gene TRBV20-1 combines with J gene TRBJ2-7; TRBD2 aligns across 12 bases. The germline V gene encodes CDR1 DFQATT and CDR2 SNEGSKA (reference sequence). CDR3 length: 16 amino acids. Trimming at V came to 7 bases and at J to 3 bases, leaving 13 bases not matched to a gene. The CDR3 coding sequence is TGCAGTGTAGGGCTAGCGGGAGGGGGGAGGTACTACGAGCAGTACTTC. Its protein product is CSVGLAGGGRYYEQYF.